The rows below give T cell receptor beta chains drawn from one sample of a study of identical twins. TCRdb re-called the 5' RACE reads with MiXCR, one entry per CDR3 protein. The repertoire holds 550,000 to 700,000 distinct CDR3 sequences, with 9% to 10% as singletons. The same specimen was also included in a second study, on yellow fever vaccine responses in identical twins.

The sequenced material came from PBMCs. These receptors were taken from a woman aged 18 to 35 in good health. Both conserved end residues are part of each CDR3. Each record gives: CDR3 length, V gene, J gene, D gene, CDR3 protein. A D gene is named only where the DNA matches it firmly.

>16|TRBV5-1|TRBJ2-1|TRBD2
CASSLAASGRIDEQFF
>11|TRBV12-3/TRBV12-4|TRBJ2-1|.
CASRFKTEQFF
>12|TRBV30|TRBJ1-1|.
CAWSKGGTEAFF
>11|TRBV14|TRBJ2-1|.
CASSQRQTLFF
>15|TRBV7-2|TRBJ2-1|TRBD1
CASSGQGAEYNEQFF
>13|TRBV30|TRBJ2-7|.
CAWSDRVAYEQYF
>12|TRBV6-2/TRBV6-3|TRBJ2-5|.
CASNGLQETQYF
>17|TRBV27|TRBJ2-1|.
CASSLLGTFSSYNEQFF
>15|TRBV5-4|TRBJ2-4|.
CASSLGGGIMDLQYF
>14|TRBV18|TRBJ1-1|TRBD1
CASSPPGQQIEAFF
>14|TRBV5-1|TRBJ2-4|.
CASSEGPGENIQYF
>16|TRBV5-6|TRBJ1-6|TRBD1
CASSQRTGRSSSPLHF
>19|TRBV2|TRBJ2-2|TRBD2
CASSEIPLSGNANTGELFF
>15|TRBV4-3|TRBJ2-3|.
CASSQEGVATDTQYF
>16|TRBV11-2|TRBJ1-1|.
CASRLISGALNTEAFF
>17|TRBV4-1|TRBJ2-2|TRBD2
CASSQTSGGTNTGELFF
>16|TRBV4-2|TRBJ2-1|TRBD2
CASSQDMSGGAEEQFF
>14|TRBV14|TRBJ2-1|TRBD2
CASSQVLAGGEQFF
>15|TRBV11-2|TRBJ2-1|.
CASRPITGSNNEQFF
>16|TRBV29-1|TRBJ2-1|TRBD2
CSVELFAGGPYNEQFF
>12|TRBV28|TRBJ1-5|.
CASSLGWQPQHF
>16|TRBV12-3/TRBV12-4|TRBJ2-2|TRBD2
CASRSRASGDTGELFF
>15|TRBV7-9|TRBJ2-7|TRBD1
CASSLGQGMTYEQYF
>15|TRBV7-9|TRBJ2-7|.
CASSLVVRGTYEQYF
>14|TRBV7-2|TRBJ2-7|TRBD2
CASSRLAGLYEQYF
>14|TRBV2|TRBJ2-7|TRBD2
CASSETSGNYEQYF
>14|TRBV19|TRBJ2-1|TRBD1
CASSARQGRYEQFF
>15|TRBV12-3/TRBV12-4|TRBJ2-1|.
CASSPIHQGMSEQFF
>15|TRBV24-1|TRBJ2-5|.
CATSDLGGGLETQYF
>16|TRBV6-1|TRBJ2-2|TRBD1
CASSRRQGARTGELFF